This TCR beta chain was recovered during a study of OX40 agonist ivuxolimab in advanced cancers. Study-wide background: Participants averaged approximately 60 years of age (range about 23 to 90) and were around 85% male.

Germline values: CDR1 WSHSY, CDR2 SAAADI. The CDR3 extends over 11 amino acids. Trimming left V 6 bases short and J 6 bases short, with 9 bases between. Libraries were prepared by immunoSEQ multiplex PCR; TCRdb keeps only in-frame clonotypes and omits some of them. Among 40,000 to 60,000 clones listed, approximately 83% were seen once. Sequences were derived from CD4+ or CD8+ T cells sorted from blood, sampled in a trial of the OX40 agonist ivuxolimab. The receptor's source is an adult with an advanced solid tumor such as melanoma, head and neck, liver or kidney cancer. The genes are TRBV10-2 and TRBJ2-7; possibly TRBD2 for D (6 bases). The CDR3: CASRTSGEQYF. CDR3 in DNA: TGCGCCAGCAGGACTAGTGGCGAGCAGTACTTC.